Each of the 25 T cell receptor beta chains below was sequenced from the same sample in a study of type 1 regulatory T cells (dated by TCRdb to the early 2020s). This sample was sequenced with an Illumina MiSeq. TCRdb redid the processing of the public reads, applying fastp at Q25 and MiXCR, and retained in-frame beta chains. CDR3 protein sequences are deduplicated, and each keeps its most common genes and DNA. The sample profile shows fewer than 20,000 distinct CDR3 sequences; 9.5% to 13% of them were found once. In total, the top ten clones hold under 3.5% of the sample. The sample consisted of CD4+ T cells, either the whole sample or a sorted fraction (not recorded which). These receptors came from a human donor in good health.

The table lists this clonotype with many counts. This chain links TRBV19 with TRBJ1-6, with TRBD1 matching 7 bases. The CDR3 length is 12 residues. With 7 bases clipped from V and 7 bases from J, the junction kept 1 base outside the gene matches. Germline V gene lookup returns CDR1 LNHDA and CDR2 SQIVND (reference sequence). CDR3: CASKGQNSPLHF. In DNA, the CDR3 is TGTGCCAGTAAGGGACAGAATTCACCCCTCCACTTT.

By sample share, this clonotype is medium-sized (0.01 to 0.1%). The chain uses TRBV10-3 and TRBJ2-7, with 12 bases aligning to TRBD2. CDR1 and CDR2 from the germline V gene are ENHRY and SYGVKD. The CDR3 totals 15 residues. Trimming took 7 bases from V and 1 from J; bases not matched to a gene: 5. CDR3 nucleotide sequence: TGTGCCATCACCCCCGGGACTAGCGGGTCCTACGAGCAGTACTTC. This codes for CAITPGTSGSYEQYF.

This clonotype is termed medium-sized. The CDR3 loop is CSARDQPPGKTQYF. The CDR3 nucleotides read TGCAGTGCTAGAGATCAGCCCCCGGGCAAGACCCAGTACTTC. The rearrangement links TRBV20-1 to TRBJ2-5; no clear D gene. Germline assignment: CDR1 DFQATT and CDR2 SNEGSKA (reference sequence). Between the trimmed V and J ends, which lost 0 bases and 6 bases, there was a span of 14 bases. The CDR3 runs to 14 residues.

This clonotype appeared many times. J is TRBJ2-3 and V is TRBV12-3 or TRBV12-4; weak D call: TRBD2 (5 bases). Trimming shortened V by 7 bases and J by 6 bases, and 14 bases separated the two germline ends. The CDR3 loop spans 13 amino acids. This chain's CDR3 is CASNSLGEDTQYF. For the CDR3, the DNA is TGTGCCAGCAATTCACTTGGGGAGGATACGCAGTATTTT.

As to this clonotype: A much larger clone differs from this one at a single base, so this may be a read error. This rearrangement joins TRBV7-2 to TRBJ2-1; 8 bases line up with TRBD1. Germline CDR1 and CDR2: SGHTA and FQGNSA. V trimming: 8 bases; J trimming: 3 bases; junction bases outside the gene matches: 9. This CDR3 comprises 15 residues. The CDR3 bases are TGTGCCAGCGGCTGGACAGGGATGGTCTACAATGAGCAGTTCTTC. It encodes CASGWTGMVYNEQFF.

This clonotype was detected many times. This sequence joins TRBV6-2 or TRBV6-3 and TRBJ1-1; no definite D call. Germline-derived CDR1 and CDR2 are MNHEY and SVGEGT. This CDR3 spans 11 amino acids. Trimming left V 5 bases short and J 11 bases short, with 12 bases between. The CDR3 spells CASSKGLEAFF. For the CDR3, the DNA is TGTGCCAGCAGTAAGGGTCTGGAGGCTTTCTTT.

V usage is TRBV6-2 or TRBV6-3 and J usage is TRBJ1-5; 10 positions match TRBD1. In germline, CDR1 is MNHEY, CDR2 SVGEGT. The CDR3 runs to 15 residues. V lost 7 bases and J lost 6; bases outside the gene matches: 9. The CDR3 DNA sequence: TGTGCCAGCAACCATCTCGGACAGGGGGGTCAGCCCCAGCATTTT. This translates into CASNHLGQGGQPQHF.

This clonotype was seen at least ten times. As DNA, the CDR3 is TGCGCCAGCAGCTTGGCAGGGGAGGGACAGCCCCAGCATTTT. Protein: CASSLAGEGQPQHF. V is TRBV5-1 and J is TRBJ1-5; D might be TRBD1 (6 bases). The ends were cut back, 0 bases at V and 7 bases at J, with 11 bases in the middle. The CDR3 has 14 amino acids. Germline CDR1 reads SGHRS; CDR2 reads YFSETQ.

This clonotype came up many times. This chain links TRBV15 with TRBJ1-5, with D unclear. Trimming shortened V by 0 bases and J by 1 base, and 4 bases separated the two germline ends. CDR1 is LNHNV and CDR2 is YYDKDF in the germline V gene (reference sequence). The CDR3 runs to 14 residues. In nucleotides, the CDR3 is TGTGCCACCAGCAGAGACGGAAGCAATCAGCCCCAGCATTTT. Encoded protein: CATSRDGSNQPQHF.

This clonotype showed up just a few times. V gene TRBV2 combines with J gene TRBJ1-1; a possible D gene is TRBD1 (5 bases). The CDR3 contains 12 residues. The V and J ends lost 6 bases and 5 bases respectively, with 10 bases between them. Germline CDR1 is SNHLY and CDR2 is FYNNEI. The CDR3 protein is CASSIGGTEAFF. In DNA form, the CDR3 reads TGTGCCAGCAGCATCGGGGGAACTGAAGCTTTCTTT.

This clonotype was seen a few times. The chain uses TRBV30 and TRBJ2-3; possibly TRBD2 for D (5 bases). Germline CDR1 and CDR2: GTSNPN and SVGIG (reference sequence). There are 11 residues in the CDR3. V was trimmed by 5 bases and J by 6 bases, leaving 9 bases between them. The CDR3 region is CAWGLRDTQYF. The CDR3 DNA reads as TGTGCCTGGGGACTTCGGGATACGCAGTATTTT.

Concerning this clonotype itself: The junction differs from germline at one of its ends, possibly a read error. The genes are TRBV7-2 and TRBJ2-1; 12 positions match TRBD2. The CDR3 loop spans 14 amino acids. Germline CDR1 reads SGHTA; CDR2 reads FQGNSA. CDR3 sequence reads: CASSLAPLAGGQFF. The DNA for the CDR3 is TGTGCCAGCAGCTTAGCTCCTCTAGCGGGAGGGCAGTTCTTT.

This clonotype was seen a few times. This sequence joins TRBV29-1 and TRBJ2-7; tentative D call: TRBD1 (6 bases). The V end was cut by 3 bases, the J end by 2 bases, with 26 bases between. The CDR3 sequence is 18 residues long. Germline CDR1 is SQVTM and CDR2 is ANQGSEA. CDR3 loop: CSVDAGAKGFWGPYEQYF. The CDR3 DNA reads TGCAGCGTTGATGCAGGCGCCAAGGGGTTCTGGGGGCCCTACGAGCAGTACTTC.

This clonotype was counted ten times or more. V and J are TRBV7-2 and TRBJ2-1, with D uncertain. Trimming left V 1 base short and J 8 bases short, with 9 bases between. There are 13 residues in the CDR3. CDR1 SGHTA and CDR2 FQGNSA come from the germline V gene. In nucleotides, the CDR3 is TGTGCCAGCAGCTTAGACGTGCTTGATGAGCAGTTCTTC. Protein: CASSLDVLDEQFF.

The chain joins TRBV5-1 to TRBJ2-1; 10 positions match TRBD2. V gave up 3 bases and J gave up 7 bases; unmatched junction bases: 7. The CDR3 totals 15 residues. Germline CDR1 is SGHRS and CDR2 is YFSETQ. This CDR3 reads CASSWELAGQNEQFF. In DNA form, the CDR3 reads TGCGCCAGCAGCTGGGAACTAGCGGGACAGAATGAGCAGTTCTTC.

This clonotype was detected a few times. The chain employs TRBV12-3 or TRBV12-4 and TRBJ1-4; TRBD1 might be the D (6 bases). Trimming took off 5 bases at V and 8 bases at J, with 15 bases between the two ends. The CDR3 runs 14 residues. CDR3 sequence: CASSEDRGGEKLFF. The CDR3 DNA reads TGTGCCAGCAGTGAGGACAGAGGAGGAGAAAAACTGTTTTTT.

CDR3 residues: CASSPLGQASSYEQYF. For the CDR3, the DNA is TGTGCCAGCTCACCCCTGGGACAGGCGAGCTCCTACGAGCAGTACTTC. The chain has TRBV18 and TRBJ2-7; 8 nucleotides align to TRBD1. CDR1 is KGHSH and CDR2 is LQKENI in the germline V gene. Trimming cost V 3 bases and J 0 bases; bases outside gene matches: 7. This CDR3 contains 16 residues.

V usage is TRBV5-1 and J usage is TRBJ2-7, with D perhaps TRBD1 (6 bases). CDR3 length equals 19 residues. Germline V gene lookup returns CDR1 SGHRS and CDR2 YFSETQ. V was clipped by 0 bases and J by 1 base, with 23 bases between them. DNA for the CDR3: TGCGCCAGCAGCTTGGCCGGCCCCCGGGAAGGACAGAAATCCTACGAGCAGTACTTC. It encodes CASSLAGPREGQKSYEQYF. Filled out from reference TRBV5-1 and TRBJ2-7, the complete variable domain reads KAGVTQTPRYLIKTRGQQVTLSCSPISGHRSVSWYQQTPGQGLQFLFEYFSETQRNKGNFPGRFSGRQFSNSRSEMNVSTLELGDSALYLCASSLAGPREGQKSYEQYFGPGTRLTVT.

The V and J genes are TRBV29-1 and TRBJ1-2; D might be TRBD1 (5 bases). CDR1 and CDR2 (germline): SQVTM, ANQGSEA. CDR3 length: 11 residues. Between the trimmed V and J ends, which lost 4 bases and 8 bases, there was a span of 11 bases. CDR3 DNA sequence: TGCAGCGTTGTGGTGGGGGTAGGCTACACCTTC. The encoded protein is CSVVVGVGYTF.

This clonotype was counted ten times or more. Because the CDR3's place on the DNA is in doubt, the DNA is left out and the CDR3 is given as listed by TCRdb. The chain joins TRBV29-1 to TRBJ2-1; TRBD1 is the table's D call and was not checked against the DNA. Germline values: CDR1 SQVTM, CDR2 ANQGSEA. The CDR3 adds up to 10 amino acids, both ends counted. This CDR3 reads CSVGTGSLFF.

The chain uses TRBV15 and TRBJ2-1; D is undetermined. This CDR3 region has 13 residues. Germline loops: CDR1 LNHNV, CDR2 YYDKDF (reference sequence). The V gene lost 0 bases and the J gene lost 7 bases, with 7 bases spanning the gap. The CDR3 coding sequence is TGTGCCACCAGCAGAGATGTAGGTAATGAGCAGTTCTTC. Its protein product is CATSRDVGNEQFF.

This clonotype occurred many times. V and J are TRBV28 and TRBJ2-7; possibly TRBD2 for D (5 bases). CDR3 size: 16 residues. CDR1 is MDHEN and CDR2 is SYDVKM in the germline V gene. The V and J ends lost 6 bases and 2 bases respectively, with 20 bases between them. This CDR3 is CASSLTGLGRPYEQYF. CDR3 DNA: TGTGCCAGCAGCCTGACGGGGTTGGGTAGACCCTACGAGCAGTACTTC.

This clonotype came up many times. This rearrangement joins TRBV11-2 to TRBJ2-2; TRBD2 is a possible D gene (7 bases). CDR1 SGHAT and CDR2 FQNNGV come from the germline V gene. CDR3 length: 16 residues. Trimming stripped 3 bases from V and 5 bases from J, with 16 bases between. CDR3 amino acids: CASSFSRGGRTGELFF. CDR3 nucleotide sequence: TGTGCCAGCAGCTTTAGTAGGGGGGGCAGAACCGGGGAGCTGTTTTTT.

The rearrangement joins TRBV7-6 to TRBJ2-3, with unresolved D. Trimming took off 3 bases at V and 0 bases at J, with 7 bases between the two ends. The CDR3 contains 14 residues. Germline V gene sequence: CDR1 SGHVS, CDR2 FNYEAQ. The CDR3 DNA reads TGTGCCAGCAGCTTGGAATATAGCACAGATACGCAGTATTTT. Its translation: CASSLEYSTDTQYF.

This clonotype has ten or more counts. The CDR3 spells CATSRGRSGQGESEQYF. CDR3 sequence (DNA): TGTGCCACCAGCAGAGGAAGATCCGGACAGGGTGAATCCGAGCAGTACTTC. This chain connects TRBV15 to TRBJ2-7; TRBD1 agrees at 8 bases. V shed 1 base and J 6 bases; nucleotides not matched to a gene: 14. The germline CDR1 and CDR2 sequences are LNHNV and YYDKDF (reference sequence). The CDR3 covers 17 residues.